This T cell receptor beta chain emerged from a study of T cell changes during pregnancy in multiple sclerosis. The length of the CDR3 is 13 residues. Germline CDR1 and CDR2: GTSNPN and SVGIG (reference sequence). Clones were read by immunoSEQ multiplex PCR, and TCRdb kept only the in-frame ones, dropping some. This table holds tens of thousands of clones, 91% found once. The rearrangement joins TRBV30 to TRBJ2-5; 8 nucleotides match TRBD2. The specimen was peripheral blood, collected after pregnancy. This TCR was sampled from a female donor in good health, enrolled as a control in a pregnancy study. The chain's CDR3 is CAGQRGTQETQYF. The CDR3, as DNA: TGTGCGGGCCAGCGGGGGACTCAAGAGACCCAGTACTTC.